Presented here are 17 T cell receptor beta chains from one specimen sequenced in a study of response to subunit inactivated influenza vaccine. TCRdb recomputed calls from the RT-PCR reads with MiXCR, one row per CDR3 protein. The data hold fewer than 750,000 distinct CDR3 sequences, with 11% to 15% observed a single time. The input for sequencing was PBMCs from blood, taken roughly 12 days after vaccination. These receptors were taken from a man in his forties or fifties who received an inactivated influenza vaccine.

There are a few counts of this clonotype. This rearrangement joins TRBV24-1 to TRBJ1-5, with D possibly TRBD1 on 6 matching bases. Trimming removed 4 bases from V and 2 bases from J, with 8 bases in between. Germline loops: CDR1 KGHDR, CDR2 SFDVKD. CDR3 length: 14 amino acids. The CDR3 DNA reads as TGTGCCACCAGTGAACAGGGTGGCAATCAGCCCCAGCATTTT. Its protein product is CATSEQGGNQPQHF.

There are a few counts of this clonotype. This rearrangement joins TRBV6-1 to TRBJ2-2, with D possibly being TRBD2 (7 bases). Trimming removed 6 bases at V and 4 bases at J, with 18 bases between. Germline V lookup: CDR1 MNHNS, CDR2 SASEGT. The CDR3 sequence is 16 residues long. CDR3 amino acids: CASSPNPGGFTGELFF. The CDR3 coding sequence is TGTGCCAGCAGCCCTAACCCGGGGGGCTTCACCGGGGAGCTGTTTTTT.

This clonotype has only a few counts. The gene calls are TRBV7-8 and TRBJ2-7; D might be TRBD2 (6 bases). The germline gives CDR1 SGHVS, CDR2 FQNEAQ. The CDR3 is made up of 19 amino acids. Trimming pared 0 bases from V and 0 bases from J, leaving 21 bases between. In nucleotides, the CDR3 is TGTGCCAGCAGCTTAGCGATTAGCCTGCGGGGCTCTAGCTCCTACGAGCAGTACTTC. This sequence encodes CASSLAISLRGSSSYEQYF.

This clonotype was detected a few times. The chain uses TRBV2 and TRBJ2-1; 7 positions agree with TRBD1. Germline CDR1 reads SNHLY; CDR2 reads FYNNEI. Trimming took 7 bases from V and 4 from J; bases not matched to a gene: 7. The CDR3 spans 14 residues. The CDR3 sequence: CASIRGQQYNEQFF. Here the CDR3 DNA reads TGTGCCAGCATCAGGGGACAGCAATACAATGAGCAGTTCTTC.

This clonotype was picked up many times. The chain is built from TRBV20-1 and TRBJ2-5, with 13 nucleotides matching TRBD2. The J segment lost 7 bases and the V segment lost 5 bases, leaving 4 bases of the junction unmatched. Germline loops: CDR1 DFQATT, CDR2 SNEGSKA (reference sequence). The CDR3 totals 13 residues. The CDR3 sequence: CSAGLAGDPTQYF. The CDR3 nucleotides are TGCAGTGCTGGACTAGCGGGGGACCCGACCCAGTACTTC.

Ten or more counts support this clonotype. The chain combines TRBV29-1 with TRBJ2-5; no clear D gene. The germline CDR1 and CDR2 sequences are SQVTM and ANQGSEA. V lost 2 bases, J lost 0 bases, and 10 bases lay in between. The CDR3 length is 14 residues. CDR3 nucleotide sequence: TGCAGCGTTGAACCTTTGGGTGACCAAGAGACCCAGTACTTC. Protein sequence: CSVEPLGDQETQYF.

There are a few counts of this clonotype. The chain links TRBV18 to TRBJ2-4; D ambiguous. CDR3 length: 14 amino acids. V shed 1 base and J shed 3 bases, with 7 bases lying between them. Germline V gene lookup returns CDR1 KGHSH and CDR2 LQKENI. CDR3 coding DNA: TGTGCCAGCTCACCACTAAGGGACAAAAACATTCAGTACTTC. It encodes CASSPLRDKNIQYF.

This clonotype was recorded a few times. This chain joins TRBV28 and TRBJ2-5; D not resolved. There are 13 residues in the CDR3. Germline CDR1 and CDR2: MDHEN and SYDVKM. V lost 5 bases, J lost 5 bases, and 12 bases lay in between. The CDR3 is CASSMTMGETQYF. The CDR3 region has the DNA TGTGCCAGCAGTATGACGATGGGCGAGACCCAGTACTTC.

V usage is TRBV20-1 and J usage is TRBJ2-5; 8 nucleotides agree with TRBD1. The CDR3 runs to 13 residues. Germline values: CDR1 DFQATT, CDR2 SNEGSKA (reference sequence). The CDR3 sequence is CSADRGGQETQYF. The CDR3 nucleotides read TGCAGCGCAGACAGGGGAGGTCAAGAGACCCAGTACTTC.

The sample holds a few counts of this clonotype. This chain connects TRBV4-1 to TRBJ2-1, with D possibly TRBD2 on 5 matching bases. V was shortened by 0 bases and J by 13 bases, with 19 bases between the two germline ends. The CDR3 runs to 15 residues. Germline V lookup: CDR1 MGHRA, CDR2 YSYEKL. Written as DNA, the CDR3 is TGCGCCAGCAGCCAAGATCTCTTAATCAAGCGGTTTCAGTTCTTC. This codes for CASSQDLLIKRFQFF.

This clonotype was recorded a few times. This chain links TRBV7-3 with TRBJ2-5; a possible D gene is TRBD2 (7 bases). Trimming removed 4 bases at V and 5 bases at J, with 11 bases between. The length of the CDR3 is 13 residues. Germline V gene sequence: CDR1 SGHTA, CDR2 FQGTGA. DNA of the CDR3: TGTGCCAGCAGCTGGACTAGGGGGGAGACCCAGTACTTC. Protein: CASSWTRGETQYF.

The rearrangement joins TRBV12-3 or TRBV12-4 to TRBJ1-1; D is uncertain. Trimming shortened V by 3 bases and J by 4 bases, and 6 bases separated the two germline ends. The CDR3 spans 12 residues. The CDR3 DNA sequence: TGTGCCAGCAGTTTGCCTTCCACTGAAGCTTTCTTT. It yields the protein CASSLPSTEAFF.

The V and J genes are TRBV6-1 and TRBJ2-2, with D possibly being TRBD2 (6 bases). The CDR3 contains 15 residues. From germline, CDR1 is MNHNS and CDR2 SASEGT. V lost 7 bases to trimming and J lost 2 bases, with 14 bases between them. The CDR3 region has the DNA TGTGCCAGCAACAATGGACTACCTAACACCGGGGAGCTGTTTTTT. It is translated as CASNNGLPNTGELFF.

The rearrangement uses TRBV20-1 and TRBJ1-1; D not certain. Trimming left V 3 bases short and J 7 bases short, with 15 bases between. The CDR3 is 13 residues long. Germline values: CDR1 DFQATT, CDR2 SNEGSKA (reference sequence). The CDR3 sequence is CSASASRYGEAFF. For the CDR3, the DNA is TGCAGTGCTAGTGCATCCCGATACGGTGAAGCTTTCTTT.

A few counts support this clonotype. The chain couples TRBV18 to TRBJ1-1; D is unclear. The ends were cut back, 2 bases at V and 6 bases at J, with 7 bases in the middle. Germline CDR1 is KGHSH and CDR2 is LQKENI. The CDR3 sequence is 12 residues long. CDR3 nucleotide sequence: TGTGCCAGCTCACCAATTATCGCTGAAGCTTTCTTT. Amino acid sequence: CASSPIIAEAFF.

V gene TRBV5-1 combines with J gene TRBJ1-2, with TRBD1 identical over 11 bases. V dropped 4 bases and J dropped 5; count of bases not matched to a gene: 7. The CDR3 has 15 amino acids. CDR1 is SGHRS and CDR2 is YFSETQ in the germline V gene. The CDR3 DNA follows: TGCGCCAGCAGCGCCGGACAGGGGGCAGGGTATGGCTACACCTTC. As protein: CASSAGQGAGYGYTF.

This clonotype came up many times. The chain recombines TRBV20-1 with TRBJ2-7; tentative D call: TRBD2 (5 bases). Trimming shortened V by 0 bases and J by 4 bases, and 10 bases separated the two germline ends. The CDR3 runs to 13 residues. CDR1 and CDR2 from the germline V gene are DFQATT and SNEGSKA (reference sequence). The CDR3 sequence is CSARDLTSYEQYF. The CDR3 DNA follows: TGCAGTGCTAGAGATCTCACTAGTTACGAGCAGTACTTC.